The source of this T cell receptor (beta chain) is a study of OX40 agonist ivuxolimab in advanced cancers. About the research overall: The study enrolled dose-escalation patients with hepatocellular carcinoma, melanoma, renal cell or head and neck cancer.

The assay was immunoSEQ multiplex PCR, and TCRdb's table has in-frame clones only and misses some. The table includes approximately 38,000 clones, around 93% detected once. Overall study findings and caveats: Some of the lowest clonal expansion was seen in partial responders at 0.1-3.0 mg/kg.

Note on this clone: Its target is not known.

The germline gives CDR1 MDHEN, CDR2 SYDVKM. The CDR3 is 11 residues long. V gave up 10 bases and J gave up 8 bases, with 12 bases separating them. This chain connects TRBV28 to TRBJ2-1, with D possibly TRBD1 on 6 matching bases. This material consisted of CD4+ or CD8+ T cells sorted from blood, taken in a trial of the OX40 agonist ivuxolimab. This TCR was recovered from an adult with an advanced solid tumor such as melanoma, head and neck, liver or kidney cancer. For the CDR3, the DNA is TGTGCCACCCGTACAGGGTATGAGCAGTTCTTC. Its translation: CATRTGYEQFF.